The 9 T cell receptor beta chains below were found in one sample sequenced in a study of early T cells in non-severe SARS-CoV-2 infection. TCRdb ran MiXCR on the 5' RACE reads and lists one entry per CDR3 protein. The table records about 97,000 distinct CDR3 sequences, about an eighth of them present only once. Sequencing was carried out using whole blood. The receptor source for this set is an adult who was a healthcare worker with PCR-confirmed SARS-CoV-2 infection or an uninfected control (not recorded which).

The chain carries TRBV9 and TRBJ2-1; no clear D. The V end lost 0 bases, the J end lost 10 bases, and 5 bases lay between the germline ends. The CDR3 is made up of 11 amino acids. Germline V gene sequence: CDR1 SGDLS, CDR2 YYNGEE. DNA for the CDR3: TGTGCCAGCAGCGTAGGCCTGGAGCAGTTCTTC. It is translated as CASSVGLEQFF.

The chain joins TRBV7-9 to TRBJ2-1; 7 nucleotides agree with TRBD2. CDR3 size: 17 residues. Germline CDR1 reads SEHNR; CDR2 reads FQNEAQ (reference sequence). V gave up 2 bases and J gave up 4 bases; unmatched junction bases: 11. The CDR3 nucleotides are TGTGCCAGCAGCTTACCCCCCAGGCTAGCGGCGTACAATGAGCAGTTCTTC. This translates into CASSLPPRLAAYNEQFF.

This clonotype was seen ten or more times. The chain is built from TRBV28 and TRBJ2-2; 7 nucleotides agree with TRBD2. V shed 5 bases, J shed 0 bases, and the junction held 6 bases outside the gene matches. The length of the CDR3 is 16 residues. Germline CDR1 is MDHEN and CDR2 is SYDVKM. The CDR3 is CASSLLSGANTGELFF. In nucleotides, the CDR3 is TGTGCCAGCAGTCTGCTCAGCGGGGCGAACACCGGGGAGCTGTTTTTT.

The chain employs TRBV6-2 or TRBV6-3 and TRBJ1-2, with unresolved D. The germline gives CDR1 MNHEY, CDR2 SVGEGT. The CDR3 contains 14 residues. Between the trimmed V and J ends, which lost 0 bases and 2 bases, there was a span of 7 bases. CDR3 sequence reads: CASSYSWENYGYTF. Written as DNA, the CDR3 is TGTGCCAGCAGTTACTCGTGGGAGAACTATGGCTACACCTTC.

The rearrangement joins TRBV6-2 or TRBV6-3 to TRBJ2-1; D possibly corresponds to TRBD1 (6 bases). Per germline, CDR1 MNHEY and CDR2 SVGEGT. Trimming stripped 7 bases from V and 8 bases from J, with 18 bases between. This CDR3 spans 14 amino acids. The CDR3 sequence: CASNERGYADEQFF. CDR3 DNA sequence: TGTGCCAGCAACGAGAGGGGGTATGCGGATGAGCAGTTCTTC.

The chain uses TRBV7-9 and TRBJ1-1; D is ambiguous. Germline CDR1 reads SEHNR; CDR2 reads FQNEAQ (reference sequence). The CDR3 contains 14 residues. V was trimmed by 3 bases and J by 5 bases, leaving 13 bases between them. The CDR3 region is CASSLDVIGTEAFF. The CDR3 region has the DNA TGTGCCAGCAGCTTGGACGTCATAGGGACTGAAGCTTTCTTT.

This clonotype was seen a handful of times. The gene calls are TRBV10-2 and TRBJ1-6; D not resolved. CDR1 WSHSY and CDR2 SAAADI come from the germline V gene. Trimming took 6 bases from V and 10 from J, leaving 19 bases between them. The CDR3 covers 15 residues. The CDR3 DNA follows: TGCGCCAGCAGCTCCCCGGGCCCCTCCAGGTCACCCCTCCACTTT. Protein: CASSSPGPSRSPLHF.

This clonotype showed up many times. The V and J genes are TRBV10-3 and TRBJ2-7; D is unclear. Germline V gene lookup returns CDR1 ENHRY and CDR2 SYGVKD. The CDR3 has 14 residues. Deletions cut 0 bases from V and 2 bases from J, with 8 bases between. CDR3 DNA: TGTGCCATCAGTGAGTCAGGCAGTACCTACGAGCAGTACTTC. It translates to CAISESGSTYEQYF.

As concerns this clonotype: This may be a read error: a much more frequent sequence differs by one nucleotide. This sequence joins TRBV30 and TRBJ2-1, with D possibly matching TRBD2 (5 bases). The CDR3 has 14 amino acids. The germline CDR1 and CDR2 sequences are GTSNPN and SVGIG (reference sequence). V was shortened by 3 bases and J by 6 bases, with 15 bases between the two germline ends. Here the CDR3 reads CAWRHGIVRNEQFF. The CDR3 DNA sequence: TGTGCCTGGAGGCACGGGATTGTGCGCAATGAGCAGTTCTTC.